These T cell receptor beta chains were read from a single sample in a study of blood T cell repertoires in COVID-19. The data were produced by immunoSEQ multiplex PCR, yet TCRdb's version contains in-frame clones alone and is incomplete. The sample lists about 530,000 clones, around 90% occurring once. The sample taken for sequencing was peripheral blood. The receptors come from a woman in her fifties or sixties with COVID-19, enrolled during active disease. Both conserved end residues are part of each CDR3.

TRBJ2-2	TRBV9	CASSAPRTVSANTGELFF
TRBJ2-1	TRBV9	CASSSPLAGGNEQFF
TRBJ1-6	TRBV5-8	CASSANPGGDSPLHF
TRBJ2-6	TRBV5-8	CASSAGFVGLYSGANVLTF
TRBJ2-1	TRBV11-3	CASSSRDHTSGGRDEQFF
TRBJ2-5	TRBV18	CASSPTYGEETQYF
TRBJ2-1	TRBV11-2	CASSPGLGGEQFF
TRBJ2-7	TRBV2	CASSDRDRGLYEQYF
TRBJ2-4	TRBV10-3	CAISEGGRENIQYF
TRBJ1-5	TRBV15	CATSREVLAPQHF
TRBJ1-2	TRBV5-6	CASSLAASPGGLVYTF
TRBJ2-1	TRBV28	CASSFLRLTKDNEQFF
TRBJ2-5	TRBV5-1	CASSPGALIAETQYF
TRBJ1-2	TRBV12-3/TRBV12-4	CATRQGDDGYTF
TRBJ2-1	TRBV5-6	CASSLGTALLDEQFF
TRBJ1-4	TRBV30	CAWSRGRLATNEKLFF
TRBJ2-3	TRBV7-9	CASSLRGADTQYF
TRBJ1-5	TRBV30	CAWTTSPSGQPQHF
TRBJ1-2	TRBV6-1	CASSERGYTF
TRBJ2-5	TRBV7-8	CASSSSGGEGTQYF
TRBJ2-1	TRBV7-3	CASSPGVGGASWDEQFF
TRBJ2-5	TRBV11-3	CASSTRTGYEETQYF
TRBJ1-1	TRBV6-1	CASSEVLPYRISTEAFF
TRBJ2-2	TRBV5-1	CASKPVSTNTGELFF
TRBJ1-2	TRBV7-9	CASSPGQLYGYTF
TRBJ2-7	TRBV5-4	CASSRDQGAYPYEQYF
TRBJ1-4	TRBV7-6	CASSLGTVLNEKLFF
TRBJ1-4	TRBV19	CASSIGGGTNEKLFF
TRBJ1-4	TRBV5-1	CASSLVPNRPDRGEKLFF
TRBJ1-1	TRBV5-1	CASSLNVGANTEAFF
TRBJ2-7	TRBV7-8	CASSRMEGEQYF
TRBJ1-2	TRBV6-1	CASSEAGGSAGYGYTF
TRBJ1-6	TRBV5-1	CASSSTGGNSPLHF
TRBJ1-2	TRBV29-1	CSVLDRGSYGYTF
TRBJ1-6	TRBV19	CASSIRQGSSYNSPLHF
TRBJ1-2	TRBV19	CASSIGSPLRGYTF
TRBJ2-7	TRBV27	CASSTWTKSSYEQYF
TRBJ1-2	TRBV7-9	CASSLSVDGYTF
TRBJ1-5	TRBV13	CASSLGDSPNQPQHF
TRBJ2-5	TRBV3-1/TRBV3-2	CASSPSEGLAVQETQYF